This T cell receptor (beta chain) emerged from a study of blood T cells in healthy people across ages (dated by TCRdb to between 2015 and 2016). With respect to the entire study: In model experiments, roughly one uniquely barcoded TCR beta cDNA molecule per two T cells was captured by template switching. Using the same blood draw, the study looked at two additional independent replicas of 1 million unique cDNA reads for two donors, one aged 18 to 30 and the other aged 80 or older. Four age groups were formed from the donors: young (average approximately 17 years), middle-aged (approximately 40), aged (more than 55) and long-lived (around 80). To track age-related changes in TCR beta repertoire diversity, the study relied on deep sequencing normalized with unique cDNA molecular identifiers. Donors of different ages were randomly distributed across sequencing lanes to avoid experimental bias. Broad study findings and their caveats: There was a strong correlation between observed TCR beta diversity and the percentage of naive T cells measured by flow cytometry. Donor CMV infection status was unknown, potentially confounding age-related changes in expanded clonotypes. Compared with the aged group, the long-lived group had more naive CD4+ T cells, fewer expanded clones and increased TCR diversity, a pattern suggesting age selection. Since profiling was done on bulk unsorted PBMCs, naive and antigen-experienced compartments could not be conclusively compared. As age increased, observed TCR beta diversity per million T cells dropped in a roughly linear way, and a significant reduction was already evident by age roughly 40. Estimates of total diversity based on one million sequenced T cells were considered lower bounds and underestimates.

Library creation used 5' RACE. TCRdb shows the sequencer as Illumina HiSeq 2500. A second PCR of roughly 7 to 12 cycles was run with a J-beta primer mix and a sample-barcoded 5' primer. Each TCR beta cDNA molecule received a unique molecular identifier from a template-switch 5' adaptor carrying 12 random nucleotides. At least 2.5 million CDR3-containing paired-end reads were obtained from each sample. First-strand cDNA was synthesized from all RNA with the Mint cDNA synthesis kit, primed by a TRBC-specific oligonucleotide. After uracil-DNA glycosylase treatment, a first 18-cycle PCR used universal primers M1SS and BC2_uni_R on all cDNA. In the paper's pipeline: Each sample was normalized by randomly selecting 1 million high-quality reads, each carrying a distinct molecular identifier. Reads sharing molecular identifiers were discarded rather than binned into consensus sequences. CDR3 identification, clonotype clustering and error correction used MiTCR with a Q25 quality threshold and the strictest error-elimination algorithm. A nonparametric unseen species model using Euler transformation provided a lower-bound estimate of total TCR beta diversity. TCRdb ran its own pipeline on the public reads, namely fastp trimming at Q25 and MiXCR clone calling, and kept in-frame beta chains. Every entry covers one CDR3 protein and lists the most common genes and DNA from its rows. The V and J calls reflect TCRdb's pipeline rather than the authors' work. Within this sample are around 1,500,000 distinct CDR3 sequences, with 42% of them counted one time only. Of the sample, roughly 7.9% falls within the top ten clones.

Systemically healthy Caucasian individuals from Russia, 35 to 50 in total and aged about 6 to 100 years, were included as donors. Roughly 10 milliliters of peripheral blood were drawn from each donor into EDTA-treated Vacutainer tubes. Ficoll-Paque density-gradient centrifugation was used to isolate PBMCs, with at least 7 million per sample. Total RNA, at least 6 micrograms per sample, was extracted from PBMCs with Trizol reagent. Naive CD45RAhigh/CD27high T cell percentages were measured by flow cytometry on a PBMC aliquot from every donor. Concerning this clonotype itself: Its antigen is still unknown. No base-level quality is on record; no much larger clone is a single base apart.

The CDR1 and CDR2 encoded by the germline V gene are SGDLS and YYNGEE. The CDR3 goes from the cysteine to the phenylalanine over 12 residues. Of the read, only the CDR3 DNA is kept; its 36 bases are in frame from base 1. V lost 7 bases and J lost 7 bases; the stretch between them is 13 bases long. The sequence derives from a woman under 30 in good health. Material for sequencing was blood. In this chain, TRBV9 is recombined with TRBJ2-3; D gene: possibly TRBD2, on 5 matching bases. The base sequence is TGTGCCAGCGGCCCCCCCGGGAATACGCAGTATTTT. This codes for CASGPPGNTQYF.